The following is a TCR beta chain sequence with its context. This clonotype was found many times. Its antigen is not yet known. No base quality information exists; no much larger clone differs at one position. CDR1 is given as DFQATT and CDR2 as SNEGSKA, both from the germline V gene (reference sequence). The germline V end is reduced by 7 bases and the J end by 3 bases; junction bases left unmatched: 8. From the cysteine through the phenylalanine, the CDR3 covers 13 amino acids. The retained sequence is limited to the CDR3, 39 bases, with the frame set at the first base. This sample stems from a study of Graves' ophthalmopathy and Graves' hyperthyroidism (dated by TCRdb to 2017 to 2018). Regarding the research as a whole: Peripheral blood was collected at initial diagnosis, before any treatment. The independent validation cohort included 18 hyperthyroidism patients plus 17 patients who later progressed from hyperthyroidism to ophthalmopathy. T-cell repertoires of thyroid tissue and blood were compared in 5 or 6 hyperthyroidism patients. Following sample collection, hyperthyroidism patients were given methimazole at a starting dose of 30 mg daily, and ophthalmopathy patients were given high-dose intravenous methylprednisolone. In total, 135 blood samples were TCR-sequenced: fewer than 50 ophthalmopathy, under 80 hyperthyroidism and some 17 hyperthyroidism-to-ophthalmopathy patients. The study used signatures of the TCR beta repertoire to tell Graves' ophthalmopathy apart from Graves' hyperthyroidism and to predict which patients would progress to ophthalmopathy. To explore V-J signatures that distinguish ophthalmopathy from hyperthyroidism, a discovery set of more than 90 patients was enrolled, made up of 40 to 45 with ophthalmopathy and roughly 57 with stable hyperthyroidism.

For repertoire sequencing, the TCR beta CDR3 regions were amplified from RNA transcripts. The first round of RT-PCR was done with HTBI primers and the Qiagen OneStep RT-PCR kit, and was followed by a second round of multiplex PCR, then size selection and purification. Libraries were sequenced paired-end with 100 bp reads on an Illumina HiSeq2000. As for the authors' bioinformatics: SOAPnuke was used for read processing, and reads with adapters, uncalled bases, a mean Phred below 15, or no exact constant-primer or identifier match were discarded. High-quality paired reads were merged with COPE v1.2.5. Clonotypes were defined as unique nucleotide sequences and were aligned to IMGT TRB V, D and J references using MiTCR v1.1. The analysis was limited to V-J combinations with a frequency above 0.0001, which together covered about 99% of repertoires. A TCR clonal expansion and chaos score per V-J combination was defined as the ratio of F50 clonal expansion to chaos observed in the TCRdist matrix. Welch's t-statistics and random forest were used to narrow the features down to more than 10 V-J combinations, which were then fed into a naive Bayes classifier. The Morisita-Horn index was used to measure how similar the thyroid and blood repertoires were. In TCRdb, the public reads were trimmed at Q25 with fastp and aligned with MiXCR, with productive beta chains retained. Rows with a matching CDR3 protein are joined into one entry that keeps the most common DNA and genes. None of the V and J calls come from the authors' own analysis; TCRdb made them. This sample is represented by roughly 300,000 distinct CDR3 sequences; roughly 15% of them were singletons. The top ten hold 9% to 15% of the sample.

Patients with ophthalmopathy had moderately to severely active disease, with a Clinical Activity Score of 3 or more, a NOSPECS grade of 4 or more, and a disease duration of less than 3 months. Patients were excluded if they had other autoimmune diseases, uncontrolled infections, pregnancy or lactation. Diagnosis relied on clinical symptoms, serum thyroxine, TRAb, thyroid ultrasound and orbital computed tomography. Using Ficoll-Paque density gradient centrifugation, PBMCs were isolated from 8.5 to 10 ml of fresh peripheral blood. Total RNA was extracted using Trizol reagent, and RNA quality was checked on an Agilent 2100 Bioanalyzer. Study-level results and caveats: In validation, the model predicted ophthalmopathy progression with about 70% sensitivity and roughly 72% specificity; roughly eleven predicted patients were CT-confirmed with GO in a median of approximately six months. Among expanded thyroid clonotypes with frequency above 0.001, most also showed up in blood, which suggests that blood repertoires may reflect the thyroid immune response. In cross-validation, the 13-signature model distinguished ophthalmopathy from stable hyperthyroidism with less than 90% sensitivity and over 81% specificity, while in the test set the corresponding values were about 80% and 75%. Sample size was not predetermined statistically, and investigators were not blinded to group allocation.

This receptor chain uses TRBV20-1 and TRBJ2-5, with TRBD2 identical over 7 junction bases. The receptor was derived from an adult man with Graves' ophthalmopathy. Specimen: peripheral blood. The bases are TGCAGTGTTTCAAGCGGGGAAAAAGAGACCCAGTACTTC. Translated, it gives CSVSSGEKETQYF.